The present TCR beta chain was sequenced within a study of blood T cell repertoires in COVID-19 (dated by TCRdb to about 2020). Context from the whole study: Samples from collaborators originated in the United States, Italy and Spain and spanned both the acute and convalescent phases of COVID-19. The prospective study material was composed of cDNA or gDNA derived from T cells, B-cell-depleted T cells, or PBMCs. The dataset comprised deeply sampled blood TCRbeta repertoires from subjects exposed to, actively infected with, or recovered from COVID-19. The repertoires were released in a freely available public database intended as a resource for research on the immune response to SARS-CoV-2. Samples were obtained from the ongoing ImmuneRACE study (first 160 participants) and from 1,254 subjects provided by 6 global collaborators. The sample metadata nearly always contained a de-identified subject ID, COVID-19 status, age in years and sex. HLA class I and class II types, where available, came from metadata supplied by the sample provider rather than from assay-based typing. Study-wide conclusions, independent of this receptor: Clinical and demographic metadata were provided uncurated, with the amount varying by source and participant.

This clone was seen once. Its antigen specificity is not known. Base qualities are not recorded, but no much larger clone differs from it by a single base. TCRbeta CDR3 regions were amplified from genomic DNA by means of the immunoSEQ Assay, a bias-controlled multiplex PCR. Per the authors' processing: The number of nucleated cells in each sample was estimated by amplification of reference gene primers within the assay. To quantify the absolute abundance of each unique TCRbeta CDR3 rearrangement, sequence reads were collapsed and filtered. For each sample, productive Simpson clonality was calculated as the square root of Simpson's diversity index across productive rearrangements. As stored in TCRdb, this immuneACCESS dataset retains in-frame rearrangements with V and J assigned. A fraction of the clones does not appear; measured against another copy, unresolved V genes explain less than half of the discrepancy, and the remainder lacks a known reason. Clone size and the V and J calls come from that table; the DNA yielded D and trimming. The sample profile shows about 230,000 clones; around 88% of them were found once. Approximately 2.5% of the sample rests with the top ten.

Participants in the prospective study were enrolled through a virtual design, were aged roughly 18 to 100 years, and lived in 24 United States geographic areas. To assign participants to cohorts, the prospective study relied on clinical history that participants themselves reported in a screening survey and a study questionnaire. In the prospective study, whole blood, serum and a nasopharyngeal or oropharyngeal swab were collected from each participant by mobile phlebotomists. Prospective study participants could optionally give additional blood draws and questionnaires over a roughly two-month period. Prospective study blood samples were shipped either frozen or at room temperature before DNA extraction. The sequenced sample was PBMCs or T cells enriched from blood (not recorded which). The receptor was isolated from a middle-aged woman with acute COVID-19.

The CDR3 sequence is CASSFGRGNYEQYF. The DNA is TGTGCCAGCAGCTTCGGCAGGGGCAACTACGAGCAGTACTTC. The V and J genes are TRBV7-8 and TRBJ2-7; the D region possibly corresponds to TRBD1 (6 bases align). CDR1 and CDR2 (SGHVS, FQNEAQ) derive from the germline V gene. From cysteine to phenylalanine, the CDR3 is 14 amino acids long. Only the CDR3 DNA stays, 42 bases, in frame from base 1. The V end loses 3 bases and the J end loses 3 bases, and a stretch of 12 bases separates them.